This TCR beta chain derives from a study of control samples from healthy donors and cancer patients. The data were produced by immunoSEQ multiplex PCR, yet TCRdb's version contains in-frame clones alone and is incomplete. The sample carries approximately 97,000 clones, around 92% recorded once. CDR1 is KGHSY, CDR2 FQNENV, per germline. V was shortened by 6 bases and J by 0 bases, with 15 bases between the two germline ends. The CDR3 has 16 amino acids. The receptor's source is a woman younger than 30 in good health. The V call is TRBV16, the J call TRBJ1-5; D call uncertain. The sequenced sample was blood. The CDR3 DNA reads TGTGCCAGCAGACCGACAAGAGGTTATAGCAATCAGCCCCAGCATTTT. It is translated as CASRPTRGYSNQPQHF.